This paragraph covers one T cell receptor (beta chain) sequence. This entry comes from a study of blood T cells in healthy people across ages. A sample-barcoded 5' primer and a J-beta primer mix were used in a second PCR of roughly 7 to 11 cycles. TCRdb re-analysed the 5' RACE reads in MiXCR, keeping a single row per CDR3 protein. The sample yields about 1.1 million distinct CDR3 sequences, approximately 38% seen once. With 6 bases removed from V and 6 bases from J, the gap between germline ends came to 17 bases. The CDR3 runs to 14 residues. The J gene is TRBJ1-2, the V gene TRBV12-3 or TRBV12-4, with D possibly being TRBD1 (6 bases). The TCR originated in a young man in good health. The specimen was blood. Here the CDR3 reads CASSRNRVGDGYTF. The CDR3, as DNA: TGTGCCAGCAGCCGGAACAGGGTTGGGGATGGCTACACCTTC.